These T cell receptor beta chains were read from a single sample in a study of blood T cells in healthy people across ages. TCRdb reprocessed the 5' RACE reads with MiXCR, giving one entry per CDR3 protein. Among hundreds of thousands of distinct CDR3 sequences, 20% to 25% were seen once, and the ten largest hold about 3.6%. The specimen was blood. These TCRs come from a man in his 70s in good health. CDR3s include the opening cysteine and the closing phenylalanine or tryptophan. Each record gives: D gene, clone size, J gene, V gene, CDR3 protein, CDR3 DNA. D genes are given only for firm matches. Only part of the rows carry a size: once, few, many, or a class if the clone is expanded.

D gene: TRBD2
clone size: -
J gene: TRBJ2-7
V gene: TRBV7-8
CDR3 protein: CASSLTWGGRGQYF
CDR3 DNA: TGTGCCAGCAGTTTAACATGGGGCGGGAGAGGGCAGTACTTC

D gene: -
clone size: -
J gene: TRBJ1-4
V gene: TRBV7-8
CDR3 protein: CASRRPEANEKLFF
CDR3 DNA: TGTGCCAGCAGAAGACCAGAAGCTAATGAAAAACTGTTTTTT

D gene: TRBD2
clone size: few
J gene: TRBJ2-7
V gene: TRBV3-1
CDR3 protein: CASSQELTSGYEQYF
CDR3 DNA: TGTGCCAGCAGCCAAGAGTTGACTAGCGGCTACGAGCAGTACTTC

D gene: -
clone size: -
J gene: TRBJ2-1
V gene: TRBV7-2
CDR3 protein: CASSLWVGGNEQFF
CDR3 DNA: TGTGCCAGCAGCTTATGGGTCGGGGGCAATGAGCAGTTCTTC

D gene: -
clone size: few
J gene: TRBJ2-7
V gene: TRBV28
CDR3 protein: CASSTTREQYF
CDR3 DNA: TGTGCCAGTAGTACGACGCGGGAGCAGTACTTC

D gene: -
clone size: many
J gene: TRBJ2-1
V gene: TRBV5-5
CDR3 protein: CASSFNSGSYNEQFF
CDR3 DNA: TGTGCCAGCAGCTTCAACTCGGGTTCCTACAATGAGCAGTTCTTC

D gene: -
clone size: few
J gene: TRBJ2-2
V gene: TRBV30
CDR3 protein: CAWTVGEGGELFF
CDR3 DNA: TGTGCCTGGACCGTGGGTGAGGGCGGGGAGCTGTTTTTT

D gene: -
clone size: -
J gene: TRBJ2-7
V gene: TRBV12-3/TRBV12-4
CDR3 protein: CASSLQDGPYEQYF
CDR3 DNA: TGTGCCAGCAGCCTTCAGGACGGCCCCTACGAGCAGTACTTC

D gene: -
clone size: -
J gene: TRBJ2-7
V gene: TRBV12-3/TRBV12-4
CDR3 protein: CASSSRQVGYEQYF
CDR3 DNA: TGTGCCAGCAGTTCCCGACAGGTCGGCTACGAGCAGTACTTC

D gene: -
clone size: -
J gene: TRBJ1-3
V gene: TRBV10-3
CDR3 protein: CAISSDKNGNTIYF
CDR3 DNA: TGTGCCATCAGTTCCGACAAGAATGGAAACACCATATATTTT

D gene: TRBD1
clone size: -
J gene: TRBJ1-2
V gene: TRBV6-2/TRBV6-3
CDR3 protein: CASSPGGQGNYGYTF
CDR3 DNA: TGTGCCAGCAGTCCCGGTGGACAGGGGAACTATGGCTACACCTTC

D gene: TRBD2
clone size: -
J gene: TRBJ2-5
V gene: TRBV20-1
CDR3 protein: CSARVSGGGETQYF
CDR3 DNA: TGCAGTGCTAGAGTTAGCGGGGGGGGCGAGACCCAGTACTTC

D gene: -
clone size: -
J gene: TRBJ1-1
V gene: TRBV5-1
CDR3 protein: CASSLARTNTEAFF
CDR3 DNA: TGCGCCAGCAGCTTGGCCAGGACGAACACTGAAGCTTTCTTT

D gene: -
clone size: many
J gene: TRBJ1-5
V gene: TRBV12-3/TRBV12-4
CDR3 protein: CASSYDPQYQPQHF
CDR3 DNA: TGTGCCAGCAGCTATGACCCTCAATATCAGCCCCAGCATTTT

D gene: TRBD1
clone size: few
J gene: TRBJ2-1
V gene: TRBV24-1
CDR3 protein: CATEHGTATNNEQFF
CDR3 DNA: TGTGCCACCGAACACGGGACAGCCACTAACAATGAGCAGTTCTTC

D gene: TRBD1
clone size: -
J gene: TRBJ1-2
V gene: TRBV3-1
CDR3 protein: CASSQAGTASNYGYTF
CDR3 DNA: TGTGCCAGCAGCCAAGCTGGGACAGCATCTAACTATGGCTACACCTTC

D gene: -
clone size: -
J gene: TRBJ2-7
V gene: TRBV7-2
CDR3 protein: CASSSWSHEQYF
CDR3 DNA: TGTGCCAGCAGCTCGTGGAGCCACGAGCAGTACTTC

D gene: -
clone size: -
J gene: TRBJ2-1
V gene: TRBV30
CDR3 protein: CAWSDRLVISYNEQFF
CDR3 DNA: TGTGCCTGGAGTGACCGACTAGTCATCTCCTACAATGAGCAGTTCTTC

D gene: -
clone size: many
J gene: TRBJ2-4
V gene: TRBV12-3/TRBV12-4
CDR3 protein: CASSRRLSNVNIQYF
CDR3 DNA: TGTGCCAGCAGCCGACGCTTATCCAATGTGAACATTCAGTACTTC

D gene: -
clone size: few
J gene: TRBJ2-7
V gene: TRBV2
CDR3 protein: CASSEGGQKYEQYF
CDR3 DNA: TGTGCCAGCAGTGAAGGGGGACAAAAGTACGAGCAGTACTTC

D gene: -
clone size: few
J gene: TRBJ2-1
V gene: TRBV7-9
CDR3 protein: CASSPTWGLDYNEQFF
CDR3 DNA: TGTGCCAGCAGCCCTACGTGGGGGTTGGATTACAATGAGCAGTTCTTC

D gene: -
clone size: once
J gene: TRBJ2-2
V gene: TRBV24-1
CDR3 protein: CASPQGGELFF
CDR3 DNA: TGTGCCTCCCCCCAGGGCGGGGAGCTGTTTTTT

D gene: TRBD1
clone size: few
J gene: TRBJ1-1
V gene: TRBV29-1
CDR3 protein: CSVEGTGGPEAFF
CDR3 DNA: TGCAGCGTTGAGGGCACAGGGGGGCCTGAAGCTTTCTTT

D gene: TRBD1
clone size: few
J gene: TRBJ2-7
V gene: TRBV7-6
CDR3 protein: CASSHRDRVYEQYF
CDR3 DNA: TGTGCCAGCAGCCACCGGGACAGGGTCTACGAGCAGTACTTC

D gene: -
clone size: few
J gene: TRBJ2-2
V gene: TRBV9
CDR3 protein: CASSTRPNTGELFF
CDR3 DNA: TGTGCCAGCAGCACCCGGCCGAACACCGGGGAGCTGTTTTTT

D gene: TRBD1
clone size: few
J gene: TRBJ2-2
V gene: TRBV3-1
CDR3 protein: CASSTGGANTGELFF
CDR3 DNA: TGTGCCAGCAGCACAGGGGGAGCGAACACCGGGGAGCTGTTTTTT

D gene: -
clone size: few
J gene: TRBJ1-4
V gene: TRBV5-1
CDR3 protein: CASSLGSENNNEKLFF
CDR3 DNA: TGCGCCAGCAGCTTGGGATCCGAGAACAATAATGAAAAACTGTTTTTT

D gene: -
clone size: many
J gene: TRBJ2-7
V gene: TRBV4-3
CDR3 protein: CASSQVPSYEQYF
CDR3 DNA: TGTGCCAGCAGCCAAGTACCTTCCTACGAGCAGTACTTC

D gene: -
clone size: many
J gene: TRBJ1-1
V gene: TRBV29-1
CDR3 protein: CSVGGQMNTEAFF
CDR3 DNA: TGCAGCGTCGGGGGACAAATGAACACTGAAGCTTTCTTT

D gene: -
clone size: few
J gene: TRBJ2-7
V gene: TRBV20-1
CDR3 protein: CSASLGEQYF
CDR3 DNA: TGCAGTGCTAGCCTGGGGGAGCAGTACTTC

D gene: TRBD1
clone size: -
J gene: TRBJ1-3
V gene: TRBV19
CDR3 protein: CASRTTGASSGNTIYF
CDR3 DNA: TGTGCCAGTAGGACGACAGGGGCCAGCTCTGGAAACACCATATATTTT

D gene: -
clone size: -
J gene: TRBJ2-7
V gene: TRBV18
CDR3 protein: CASSPEGTVTGQYF
CDR3 DNA: TGTGCCAGCTCACCGGAAGGGACGGTCACAGGGCAGTACTTC

D gene: -
clone size: once
J gene: TRBJ2-7
V gene: TRBV20-1
CDR3 protein: CSVRGGENHEQYF
CDR3 DNA: TGCAGTGTTAGGGGCGGAGAAAACCACGAGCAGTACTTC

D gene: -
clone size: -
J gene: TRBJ2-6
V gene: TRBV12-3/TRBV12-4
CDR3 protein: CASSNRWDTQLSGANVLTF
CDR3 DNA: TGTGCCAGCAGCAACAGGTGGGACACCCAGCTCTCTGGGGCCAACGTCCTGACTTTC

D gene: TRBD2
clone size: few
J gene: TRBJ2-1
V gene: TRBV24-1
CDR3 protein: CATSDPSGRGNNEQFF
CDR3 DNA: TGTGCCACCAGTGACCCTAGCGGGAGGGGGAACAATGAGCAGTTCTTC

D gene: -
clone size: few
J gene: TRBJ2-1
V gene: TRBV5-1
CDR3 protein: CASSLATTSYNEQFF
CDR3 DNA: TGCGCCAGCAGCTTGGCGACCACCTCCTACAATGAGCAGTTCTTC

D gene: TRBD1
clone size: -
J gene: TRBJ2-3
V gene: TRBV5-1
CDR3 protein: CASSPRTGGETDTQYF
CDR3 DNA: TGCGCCAGCAGCCCGAGGACAGGGGGCGAAACAGATACGCAGTATTTT

D gene: -
clone size: few
J gene: TRBJ2-3
V gene: TRBV9
CDR3 protein: CASSVSGLPDTQYF
CDR3 DNA: TGTGCCAGCAGCGTATCAGGGTTGCCAGATACGCAGTATTTT

D gene: -
clone size: -
J gene: TRBJ2-5
V gene: TRBV9
CDR3 protein: CASSEQLSEETQYF
CDR3 DNA: TGTGCCAGCAGCGAACAGCTGTCGGAGGAGACCCAGTACTTC

D gene: -
clone size: -
J gene: TRBJ2-1
V gene: TRBV18
CDR3 protein: CTSSPNGYGYNEQFF
CDR3 DNA: TGTACCAGTTCACCTAACGGGTACGGCTACAATGAGCAGTTCTTC

D gene: TRBD1
clone size: -
J gene: TRBJ2-5
V gene: TRBV5-1
CDR3 protein: CASSSQGAAQETQYF
CDR3 DNA: TGCGCCAGCAGCTCCCAGGGGGCCGCTCAAGAGACCCAGTACTTC

D gene: TRBD1
clone size: -
J gene: TRBJ2-5
V gene: TRBV6-2/TRBV6-3
CDR3 protein: CASSYSGDRRETQYF
CDR3 DNA: TGTGCCAGCAGTTACTCGGGGGACAGAAGGGAGACCCAGTACTTC

D gene: -
clone size: -
J gene: TRBJ2-5
V gene: TRBV10-3
CDR3 protein: CAMAPVGGKEQYF
CDR3 DNA: TGTGCCATGGCCCCCGTTGGGGGCAAAGAGCAGTACTTC

D gene: -
clone size: -
J gene: TRBJ1-2
V gene: TRBV20-1
CDR3 protein: CSALPQGNYGYTF
CDR3 DNA: TGCAGTGCTCTCCCCCAGGGAAACTATGGCTACACCTTC

D gene: TRBD1
clone size: -
J gene: TRBJ2-7
V gene: TRBV5-1
CDR3 protein: CASSEGTGGREQYF
CDR3 DNA: TGCGCCAGCAGCGAAGGGACAGGGGGTAGGGAGCAGTACTTC

D gene: TRBD2
clone size: few
J gene: TRBJ2-3
V gene: TRBV7-2
CDR3 protein: CASSTGLAGAWTDTQYF
CDR3 DNA: TGTGCCAGCAGCACGGGACTAGCGGGAGCATGGACAGATACGCAGTATTTT

D gene: -
clone size: -
J gene: TRBJ1-3
V gene: TRBV18
CDR3 protein: CAGSLTQRDTIYF
CDR3 DNA: TGTGCCGGCTCACTGACCCAGAGGGACACCATATATTTT

D gene: -
clone size: -
J gene: TRBJ2-5
V gene: TRBV5-1
CDR3 protein: CASSLAHEETQYF
CDR3 DNA: TGCGCCAGCAGCTTGGCCCATGAAGAGACCCAGTACTTC

D gene: -
clone size: -
J gene: TRBJ2-1
V gene: TRBV7-3
CDR3 protein: CASSLRPDYNEQFF
CDR3 DNA: TGTGCCAGCAGCCTTCGTCCGGACTACAATGAGCAGTTCTTC

D gene: TRBD2
clone size: -
J gene: TRBJ2-7
V gene: TRBV6-1
CDR3 protein: CANKKTTSGSREQYF
CDR3 DNA: TGTGCCAACAAGAAAACGACTAGCGGGAGTCGCGAGCAGTACTTC

D gene: -
clone size: -
J gene: TRBJ2-1
V gene: TRBV5-1
CDR3 protein: CASSLSLSYNEQFF
CDR3 DNA: TGCGCCAGCAGCTTGAGTCTTTCCTACAATGAGCAGTTCTTC

D gene: -
clone size: -
J gene: TRBJ1-1
V gene: TRBV20-1
CDR3 protein: CSARESTEAFF
CDR3 DNA: TGCAGTGCTAGGGAGTCCACTGAAGCTTTCTTT

D gene: TRBD2
clone size: few
J gene: TRBJ2-7
V gene: TRBV5-1
CDR3 protein: CASSILAGGPYEQYF
CDR3 DNA: TGCGCCAGCAGCATACTAGCGGGAGGGCCGTACGAGCAGTACTTC

D gene: TRBD2
clone size: few
J gene: TRBJ2-7
V gene: TRBV10-3
CDR3 protein: CAISVSGPYEQYF
CDR3 DNA: TGTGCCATCAGTGTTAGCGGGCCCTACGAGCAGTACTTC

D gene: TRBD1
clone size: few
J gene: TRBJ2-7
V gene: TRBV7-9
CDR3 protein: CASSRGDRLPYEQYF
CDR3 DNA: TGTGCCAGCAGCCGAGGGGACAGATTACCCTACGAGCAGTACTTC